This T cell receptor (beta chain) was retrieved from a study of glioma-infiltrating T cells after dendritic cell vaccination. In the study overall: Treatment, given 2003 to 2012, was autologous tumor lysate-pulsed dendritic cell vaccination.

The table came from immunoSEQ multiplex PCR; TCRdb's copy has only in-frame clones and leaves some out. The sample records approximately 50,000 clones, roughly 90% being singletons. The time point is: after dendritic cell vaccination, including at tumor progression/relapse. Before vaccination, two weeks after the third vaccination, and at progression, PBMC were collected. Trimming cost V 6 bases and J 3 bases, with 20 bases left between them. CDR3 size: 16 residues. Germline lookup yields CDR1 ENHRY and CDR2 SYGVKD. The chain links TRBV10-3 to TRBJ1-2, with a tentative D call TRBD1 (6 bases). Sequences were derived from blood, sampled after dendritic cell vaccination. This clonotype originated in a human donor with glioblastoma. Here the CDR3 DNA reads TGTGCCATCAGGGACCCCGGCCAGGGGAGAGACTATGGCTACACCTTC. This translates into CAIRDPGQGRDYGYTF.